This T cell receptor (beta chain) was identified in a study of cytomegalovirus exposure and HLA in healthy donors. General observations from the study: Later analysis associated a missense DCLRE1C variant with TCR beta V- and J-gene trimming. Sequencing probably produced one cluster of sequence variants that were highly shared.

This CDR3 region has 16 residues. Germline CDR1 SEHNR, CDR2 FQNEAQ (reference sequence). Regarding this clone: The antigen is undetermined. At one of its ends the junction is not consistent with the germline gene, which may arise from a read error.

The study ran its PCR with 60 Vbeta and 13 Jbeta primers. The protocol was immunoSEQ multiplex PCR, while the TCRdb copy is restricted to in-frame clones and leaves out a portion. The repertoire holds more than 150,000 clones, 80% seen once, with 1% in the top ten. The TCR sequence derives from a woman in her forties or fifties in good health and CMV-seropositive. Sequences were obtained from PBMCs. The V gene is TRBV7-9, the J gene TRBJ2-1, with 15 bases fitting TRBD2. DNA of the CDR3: TGTTCCAGCAGCTTGATGGGACTAGCGGGGGGCAATGAGCAGTTCTTC. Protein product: CSSSLMGLAGGNEQFF.